The 20 T cell receptor beta chains presented below share a single source sample, sequenced in a study of shared clonotypes between healthy human individuals. Profiled with immunoSEQ multiplex PCR; TCRdb holds only in-frame clones, not every one. The sample has about 320,000 clones, around 87% seen once. The specimen was memory CD8+ T cells sorted from blood. Subset reported: CD45RO+ cells pooled with CCR7-negative TemRA cells. These receptors came from a man between 18 and 29 years old in good health.

This rearrangement joins TRBV10-3 to TRBJ2-7; D unresolved. V lost 0 bases and J lost 4, with 16 bases in between. CDR1 is ENHRY and CDR2 is SYGVKD in the germline V gene. The CDR3 is 16 residues long. In DNA form, the CDR3 reads TGTGCCATCAGTGAGTCCCCCCCCGGCGACAATTACGAGCAGTACTTC. Translation gives CAISESPPGDNYEQYF.

This clone has more than one count but fewer than ten. The V call is TRBV19, the J call TRBJ1-5; possibly TRBD1 for D (5 bases). V lost 6 bases and J lost 11, with 14 bases in between. This CDR3 is built from 12 residues. Per the germline V gene, CDR1 is LNHDA and CDR2 is SQIVND (reference sequence). This chain's CDR3 is CASRGLQTAQHF. In DNA form, the CDR3 reads TGTGCCAGTAGGGGTCTTCAGACAGCCCAGCATTTT.

J is TRBJ2-4 and V is TRBV10-3; weak D call: TRBD2 (5 bases). Between the trimmed V and J ends, which lost 0 bases and 8 bases, there was a span of 8 bases. This CDR3 spans 13 amino acids. Germline CDR1 reads ENHRY; CDR2 reads SYGVKD. CDR3 sequence: CAISESGDHIQYF. The DNA for the CDR3 is TGTGCCATCAGTGAGTCCGGGGATCACATTCAGTACTTC.

This clone was seen repeatedly, ten times or more. V and J are TRBV29-1 and TRBJ2-7; D may be TRBD1 (6 bases). Looked up from germline, CDR1 is SQVTM and CDR2 is ANQGSEA. With 6 bases removed from V and 2 bases from J, the gap between germline ends came to 20 bases. There are 15 residues in the CDR3. The CDR3 DNA reads TGCAGCGTCCGTGCGCCGGACAGTCATACCTACGAGCAGTACTTC. It codes for CSVRAPDSHTYEQYF.

As regards this clone: The junction and the germline gene differ at one end; a read error may be behind it. This chain joins TRBV7-8 and TRBJ2-5; no firm D call. The germline V gene has CDR1 SGHVS and CDR2 FQNEAQ. CDR3 length equals 16 residues. CDR3 sequence (DNA): TGTGCCAGCAGATTAGGACCGACACGACGCCAAGAGACCCAGTACTTC. It is translated as CASRLGPTRRQETQYF.

This rearrangement joins TRBV30 to TRBJ2-2; a possible D gene is TRBD2 (7 bases). V was pared by 0 bases and J by 3 bases, with 14 bases between. The germline V gene encodes CDR1 GTSNPN and CDR2 SVGIG (reference sequence). There are 16 residues in the CDR3. This CDR3 is CAWSVGQGRDTGELFF. As DNA, the CDR3 is TGTGCCTGGAGTGTCGGGCAGGGGAGGGACACCGGGGAGCTGTTTTTT.

This rearrangement joins TRBV30 to TRBJ2-7; D gene ambiguous. Per the germline V gene, CDR1 is GTSNPN and CDR2 is SVGIG (reference sequence). This CDR3 comprises 14 residues. V was shortened by 0 bases and J by 5 bases, with 14 bases between the two germline ends. Written as DNA, the CDR3 is TGTGCCTGGAGTGTTGGGATCGACGGGCACGAGCAGTACTTC. It specifies CAWSVGIDGHEQYF.

This chain uses TRBV5-1 with TRBJ2-7, with D possibly being TRBD1 (6 bases). Germline V gene data show CDR1 as SGHRS and CDR2 as YFSETQ. Trimming removed 0 bases at V and 0 bases at J, with 10 bases between. The CDR3 is 15 amino acids. The CDR3, as DNA: TGCGCCAGCAGCTTGGATCTAGGGGGCTCCTACGAGCAGTACTTC. As protein: CASSLDLGGSYEQYF.

The V gene is TRBV5-4, the J gene TRBJ2-7; TRBD1 might be the D (6 bases). This CDR3 has 16 amino acids. Germline V gives CDR1 SGHNT, CDR2 YYREEE (reference sequence). The V end was cut by 1 base, the J end by 3 bases, with 17 bases between. In DNA, the CDR3 is TGTGCCAGCAGCTTGCAGATGGGGACACTGTTCTACGAGCAGTACTTC. Its protein is CASSLQMGTLFYEQYF. The full variable domain, with the rest looked up from reference TRBV5-4 and TRBJ2-7, is ETGVTQSPTHLIKTRGQQVTLRCSSQSGHNTVSWYQQALGQGPQFIFQYYREEENGRGNFPPRFSGLQFPNYSSELNVNALELDDSALYLCASSLQMGTLFYEQYFGPGTRLTVT.

V and J are TRBV6-1 and TRBJ2-7, with a possible D match to TRBD1 (6 bases). The length of the CDR3 is 13 residues. V shed 4 bases and J shed 2 bases, with 9 bases lying between them. Germline CDR1 reads MNHNS; CDR2 reads SASEGT. The CDR3 nucleotides read TGTGCCAGCAGTGCCCGGGACACCTACGAGCAGTACTTC. It specifies CASSARDTYEQYF.

The chain couples TRBV4-1 to TRBJ1-2; D is possibly TRBD1 (5 bases). Deletions cut 3 bases from V and 7 bases from J, with 15 bases between. The CDR3 is made up of 14 amino acids. In germline, CDR1 is MGHRA, CDR2 YSYEKL. The CDR3 region is CASSHRDLYSGYTF. Written as DNA, the CDR3 is TGCGCCAGCAGCCACAGGGATCTTTACTCTGGCTACACCTTC.

The genes are TRBV7-9 and TRBJ2-3; no definite D call. Germline CDR1 SEHNR, CDR2 FQNEAQ (reference sequence). The V gene lost 5 bases and the J gene lost 4 bases, with 13 bases spanning the gap. The CDR3 contains 14 residues. The CDR3 sequence: CASSPTLDPDTQYF. The DNA of the CDR3 is TGTGCCAGCAGCCCGACCCTAGACCCAGATACGCAGTATTTT.

The chain links TRBV27 to TRBJ2-7; 11 nucleotides line up with TRBD2. The CDR3 has 16 amino acids. V dropped 5 bases and J dropped 0; count of bases not matched to a gene: 6. Germline CDR1 MNHEY, CDR2 SMNVEV (reference sequence). The chain's CDR3 is CASSDTGTSGSYEQYF. The CDR3 nucleotides are TGTGCCAGCAGTGACACCGGGACTAGCGGCTCCTACGAGCAGTACTTC.

In its sample, this clone was seen a few times. V and J are TRBV7-9 and TRBJ2-7; D uncertain. This CDR3 is 11 amino acids long. The germline V gene has CDR1 SEHNR and CDR2 FQNEAQ (reference sequence). V gave up 3 bases and J gave up 0 bases, with 0 bases separating them. The CDR3 DNA follows: TGTGCCAGCAGCTTCTCCTACGAGCAGTACTTC. This translates into CASSFSYEQYF.

This chain connects TRBV11-2 to TRBJ2-7; TRBD2 matches at 10 bases. The CDR3 contains 18 residues. Per the germline V gene, CDR1 is SGHAT and CDR2 is FQNNGV. V dropped 0 bases and J dropped 1; count of bases not matched to a gene: 9. DNA of the CDR3: TGTGCCAGCAGCTTAGAAGGGGGCGGGACTAGCGCTTCCTACGAGCAGTACTTC. Its protein product is CASSLEGGGTSASYEQYF.

The chain has TRBV4-1 and TRBJ2-7; D is ambiguous. The germline V gene has CDR1 MGHRA and CDR2 YSYEKL. The CDR3 runs to 15 residues. V lost 3 bases and J lost 0, with 12 bases in between. The CDR3 sequence is CASSHGPSASYEQYF. Here the CDR3 DNA reads TGCGCCAGCAGCCATGGTCCTTCCGCCTCCTACGAGCAGTACTTC.

The V call is TRBV6-5, the J call TRBJ1-1; D possibly corresponds to TRBD1 (5 bases). V was clipped by 2 bases and J by 0 bases, with 7 bases between them. CDR3 length equals 14 residues. CDR1 MNHEY and CDR2 SVGAGI come from the germline V gene. The CDR3 sequence is CASSYGAVNTEAFF. CDR3 nucleotides: TGTGCCAGCAGTTACGGGGCAGTGAACACTGAAGCTTTCTTT.

Remarks on this clone: The sample holds other DNA sequences that translate to the same CDR3. J is TRBJ1-1 and V is TRBV7-8; D is unclear. V lost 1 base to trimming and J lost 5 bases, with 8 bases between them. This CDR3 has 13 residues. Per germline, CDR1 SGHVS and CDR2 FQNEAQ. The CDR3 is CASSLGGGTEAFF. As DNA, the CDR3 is TGTGCCAGCAGCTTAGGGGGAGGAACTGAAGCTTTCTTT.

The chain links TRBV7-9 to TRBJ2-7; D may be TRBD1 (6 bases). CDR1 is SEHNR and CDR2 is FQNEAQ in the germline V gene (reference sequence). With 2 bases removed from V and 5 bases from J, the gap between germline ends came to 16 bases. The CDR3 is made up of 15 amino acids. CDR3 in amino acids: CASSLPGQPANEQYF. CDR3 in DNA: TGTGCCAGCAGCTTACCAGGACAGCCTGCCAACGAGCAGTACTTC.

This clone was observed many times. This chain links TRBV7-8 with TRBJ2-1; D ambiguous. The CDR3 is made up of 19 amino acids. Per germline, CDR1 SGHVS and CDR2 FQNEAQ. Trimming stripped 4 bases from V and 0 bases from J, with 22 bases between. CDR3 coding DNA: TGTGCCAGCAGCTATCCTCGGAAAGGGCTCACGAGCTCCTACAATGAGCAGTTCTTC. Its translation is CASSYPRKGLTSSYNEQFF.